This TCR beta chain stems from a study of shared clonotypes between healthy human individuals. Produced via immunoSEQ multiplex PCR; TCRdb's table is partial and in-frame only. Of 1 million to 1.2 million clones listed, approximately 77% are singletons. This clonotype originated in a man younger than 35 in good health. Some clones in this sample may be carry-over from other donors' samples. Input material: memory CD4+ T cells from PBMCs. As to subset: CD45RA-negative fraction.

The CDR3 DNA is TGTGCCAGCAGTGAACTGCACGACTTTAGATCAGGGGACGTCATTCAGTACTTC. This sequence encodes CASSELHDFRSGDVIQYF. The V gene is TRBV27, the J gene TRBJ2-4; tentative D call: TRBD1 (6 bases). Germline assignment: CDR1 MNHEY and CDR2 SMNVEV (reference sequence). This CDR3 has 18 amino acids. V was clipped by 5 bases and J by 9 bases, with 29 bases between them.